The 23 T cell receptor beta chains listed next were all sequenced from one sample in a study of CD8 T cells in Susac syndrome. Random hexamers primed reverse transcription of roughly 0.45 to 1 ug RNA. TCRdb fed the immunoSEQ multiplex PCR reads into MiXCR, producing one record per CDR3 protein. Here the sample spans 180,000 or so distinct CDR3 sequences, roughly 95% being singletons. Source material: CD4+ T cells from PBMCs. Receptor source: a human donor with multiple sclerosis.

The V and J genes are TRBV30 and TRBJ1-5; tentatively, D is TRBD1 (5 bases). Trimming took 2 bases from V and 6 from J, leaving 20 bases between them. CDR1 is GTSNPN and CDR2 is SVGIG in the germline V gene (reference sequence). The length of the CDR3 is 16 residues. CDR3: CAWSLRGAWTTQPQHF. As DNA, the CDR3 is TGTGCCTGGAGTTTAAGGGGCGCTTGGACGACTCAGCCCCAGCATTTT.

This chain uses TRBV2 with TRBJ1-1; D call uncertain. The germline V gene encodes CDR1 SNHLY and CDR2 FYNNEI. The CDR3 loop spans 12 amino acids. The V end lost 6 bases, the J end lost 1 base, and 6 bases lay between the germline ends. The chain's CDR3 is CASRIQNTEAFF. The CDR3 bases are TGTGCCAGCAGGATACAGAACACTGAAGCTTTCTTT. Complete variable domain (other parts from reference TRBV2 and TRBJ1-1): EPEVTQTPSHQVTQMGQEVILRCVPISNHLYFYWYRQILGQKVEFLVSFYNNEISEKSEIFDDQFSVERPDGSNFTLKIRSTKLEDSAMYFCASRIQNTEAFFGQGTRLTVV.

CDR3 nucleotide sequence: TGCAGTGTAGTGGGACTAGCCAAAAACATTCAGTACTTC. Its protein product is CSVVGLAKNIQYF. The gene calls are TRBV20-1 and TRBJ2-4; possible D gene TRBD2, 6 bases. V was trimmed by 7 bases and J by 0 bases, leaving 10 bases between them. Germline values: CDR1 DFQATT, CDR2 SNEGSKA (reference sequence). The CDR3 runs to 13 residues.

This clonotype was seen once. V gene TRBV5-1 combines with J gene TRBJ2-6; a possible D gene is TRBD1 (6 bases). The CDR3 length is 14 residues. Trimming left V 9 bases short and J 0 bases short, with 10 bases between. The germline V gene has CDR1 SGHRS and CDR2 YFSETQ. Here the CDR3 DNA reads TGCGCCACAGGGGAAAGCTCTGGGGCCAACGTCCTGACTTTC. Encoded protein: CATGESSGANVLTF.

J is TRBJ2-3 and V is TRBV7-9; possible D gene TRBD2, 5 bases. Between the trimmed V and J ends, which lost 3 bases and 0 bases, there was a span of 7 bases. The germline gives CDR1 SEHNR, CDR2 FQNEAQ (reference sequence). The CDR3 sequence is 14 residues long. The CDR3: CASSFRGSTDTQYF. Written as DNA, the CDR3 is TGTGCCAGCAGCTTTAGAGGGAGCACAGATACGCAGTATTTT.

The V call is TRBV14, the J call TRBJ1-2; D call uncertain. Germline V gene sequence: CDR1 SGHDN, CDR2 FVKESK. Trimming shortened V by 2 bases and J by 3 bases, and 7 bases separated the two germline ends. The CDR3 consists of 13 residues. This CDR3 reads CASSQRIDYGYTF. The DNA of the CDR3 is TGTGCCAGCAGCCAAAGGATAGACTATGGCTACACCTTC.

This clonotype was seen only once. CDR3 protein: CSARRGTANTGELFF. The CDR3 DNA follows: TGCAGTGCTAGAAGAGGGACAGCGAACACCGGGGAGCTGTTTTTT. The chain recombines TRBV20-1 with TRBJ2-2; 7 bases are a match to TRBD1. From germline, CDR1 is DFQATT and CDR2 SNEGSKA (reference sequence). The trim removed 2 bases at V and 0 bases at J, leaving 3 bases unmatched. The CDR3 is 15 residues long.

The chain carries TRBV30 and TRBJ1-2; TRBD1 aligns across 8 bases. This CDR3 has 15 amino acids. Germline CDR1 GTSNPN, CDR2 SVGIG (reference sequence). Trimming at V came to 3 bases and at J to 5 bases, leaving 11 bases not matched to a gene. The CDR3, as DNA: TGTGCCTGGAGAAGGACAGGGCCGCCCTCTTATGGCTACACCTTC. This sequence encodes CAWRRTGPPSYGYTF.

CDR3 protein: CSHNPSGGSPDTQYF. The CDR3 DNA sequence: TGCAGCCACAACCCTAGCGGGGGGAGCCCAGATACGCAGTATTTT. This chain links TRBV29-1 with TRBJ2-3, with TRBD2 matching 11 bases. V was pared by 8 bases and J by 4 bases, with 11 bases of the junction left unmatched. CDR1 and CDR2 from the germline V gene are SQVTM and ANQGSEA. The CDR3 length is 15 residues.

This clonotype was seen just once. The CDR3 loop reads CASSLVQQGTDTQYF. For the CDR3, the DNA is TGCGCCAGCAGCTTGGTTCAACAGGGGACAGATACGCAGTATTTT. The J gene is TRBJ2-3, the V gene TRBV5-1; TRBD1 matches at 7 bases. Germline V lookup: CDR1 SGHRS, CDR2 YFSETQ. V lost 0 bases to trimming and J lost 3 bases; unmatched junction nucleotides: 4. The CDR3 contains 15 residues.

The J gene is TRBJ2-7, the V gene TRBV12-3 or TRBV12-4; tentatively, D is TRBD2 (5 bases). Deletions cut 3 bases from V and 5 bases from J, with 5 bases between. The CDR3 runs to 11 residues. The CDR3 is CASSLRDEQYF. The CDR3 DNA reads as TGTGCCAGCAGTTTGAGGGACGAGCAGTACTTC.

The V call is TRBV30, the J call TRBJ1-1; no clear D gene. Trimming cost V 2 bases and J 6 bases, with 13 bases left between them. The CDR3 extends over 13 amino acids. Germline values: CDR1 GTSNPN, CDR2 SVGIG (reference sequence). Written as DNA, the CDR3 is TGTGCCTGGAGTAAAGTTTTGGTGGCTGAAGCTTTCTTT. Protein product: CAWSKVLVAEAFF.

J is TRBJ1-1 and V is TRBV20-1; perhaps TRBD1 as D (5 bases). CDR3 length equals 14 residues. V was clipped by 3 bases and J by 1 base, with 12 bases between them. Germline-derived CDR1 and CDR2 are DFQATT and SNEGSKA (reference sequence). CDR3 nucleotide sequence: TGCAGTGCTAGCCGGCAGGGCCCGAACACTGAAGCTTTCTTT. It codes for CSASRQGPNTEAFF.

This clonotype was recorded only once. The chain uses TRBV27 and TRBJ1-1; TRBD1 is a possible D gene (5 bases). CDR3 length: 13 residues. V lost 4 bases to trimming and J lost 3 bases, with 9 bases between them. Looked up from germline, CDR1 is MNHEY and CDR2 is SMNVEV (reference sequence). In DNA, the CDR3 is TGTGCCAGCAGTTCAAACAGGTACACTGAAGCTTTCTTT. Its protein is CASSSNRYTEAFF.

The V gene is TRBV14, the J gene TRBJ2-1; TRBD2 agrees at 8 bases. After removal of 7 bases from V and 5 bases from J, the junction contained 4 bases not matched to a gene. The CDR3 totals 13 residues. Per the germline V gene, CDR1 is SGHDN and CDR2 is FVKESK. The CDR3 here is CASKGLVHNEQFF. The DNA for the CDR3 is TGTGCCAGCAAGGGACTAGTCCACAATGAGCAGTTCTTC.

This chain links TRBV20-1 with TRBJ1-2, with 8 bases aligning to TRBD1. The V segment lost 3 bases and the J segment 8 bases; nucleotides outside the gene matches: 2. Per germline, CDR1 DFQATT and CDR2 SNEGSKA (reference sequence). This CDR3 is built from 11 residues. The chain's CDR3 is CSASRGQGYTF. The CDR3 DNA reads as TGCAGTGCTAGCAGGGGGCAAGGCTACACCTTC.

The rearrangement uses TRBV12-3 or TRBV12-4 and TRBJ1-2; no firm D call. The CDR3 has 15 amino acids. V was pared by 4 bases and J by 0 bases, with 12 bases between. Here the CDR3 reads CASSYRGPTNYGYTF. In DNA form, the CDR3 reads TGTGCCAGCAGTTACCGTGGACCGACTAACTATGGCTACACCTTC.

This clonotype was counted once. This chain connects TRBV27 to TRBJ2-7; D not certain. The CDR3 contains 13 residues. Trimming left V 4 bases short and J 0 bases short, with 7 bases between. Germline loops: CDR1 MNHEY, CDR2 SMNVEV (reference sequence). This chain's CDR3 is CASSSLSSYEQYF. The CDR3 DNA reads as TGTGCCAGCAGTTCCCTTAGCTCCTACGAGCAGTACTTC.

The rearrangement uses TRBV19 and TRBJ1-2, with D unclear. The CDR3 extends over 12 amino acids. Trimming removed 2 bases from V and 5 bases from J, with 6 bases in between. CDR1 and CDR2 from the germline V gene are LNHDA and SQIVND (reference sequence). The CDR3 coding sequence is TGTGCCAGTAGTATAACGGATTATGGCTACACCTTC. Its protein is CASSITDYGYTF.

J is TRBJ2-2 and V is TRBV3-1; D is ambiguous. There are 13 residues in the CDR3. V was pared by 0 bases and J by 4 bases, with 3 bases between. CDR1 is LGHDT and CDR2 is YNNKEL in the germline V gene (reference sequence). The CDR3 reads CASSQEFTGELFF. CDR3 nucleotide sequence: TGTGCCAGCAGCCAAGAGTTCACCGGGGAGCTGTTTTTT.

V is TRBV14 and J is TRBJ2-1; 8 bases agree with TRBD1. Germline V CDR1 and CDR2: SGHDN, FVKESK. The ends lost 4 bases at V and 9 bases at J; junction bases unmatched: 5. The CDR3 extends over 13 amino acids. CDR3 protein: CASSLTGGSEQFF. The CDR3 DNA is TGTGCCAGCAGCCTAACAGGGGGAAGTGAGCAGTTCTTC.

The count of this clonotype is one. V is TRBV29-1 and J is TRBJ1-1; 9 bases match TRBD1. V trimming: 3 bases; J trimming: 8 bases; junction bases outside the gene matches: 7. The CDR3 runs to 13 residues. Germline-derived CDR1 and CDR2 are SQVTM and ANQGSEA. The CDR3 nucleotides are TGCAGCGTTGAGGGACAGGGCCTTCGAGAAGCTTTCTTT. It is translated as CSVEGQGLREAFF.

The V and J genes are TRBV19 and TRBJ2-5, with D perhaps matching TRBD2 (6 bases). The germline CDR1 and CDR2 sequences are LNHDA and SQIVND (reference sequence). The CDR3 is made up of 13 amino acids. The V end lost 4 bases, the J end lost 5 bases, and 11 bases lay between the germline ends. This CDR3 is CASSTGTLETQYF. In DNA form, the CDR3 reads TGTGCCAGTAGTACCGGGACTCTTGAGACCCAGTACTTC. Filled out from reference TRBV19 and TRBJ2-5, the complete variable domain reads DGGITQSPKYLFRKEGQNVTLSCEQNLNHDAMYWYRQDPGQGLRLIYYSQIVNDFQKGDIAEGYSVSREKKESFPLTVTSAQKNPTAFYLCASSTGTLETQYFGPGTRLLVL.